This TCR beta chain was identified in a study of CD8 T cells in Susac syndrome. After extraction with the RNeasy kit, roughly 0.45 to 1 ug of the RNA was reverse transcribed using random hexamers. With immunoSEQ multiplex PCR, TCR beta CDR3 was amplified across 54 Vbeta and 13 Jbeta. TCRdb independently ran MiXCR on the immunoSEQ multiplex PCR reads; one entry per CDR3 protein. Among about 180,000 distinct CDR3 sequences, around 93% were seen once, and the ten largest hold more than 0.08%. The receptor was derived from a human donor with multiple sclerosis. The sequenced sample was CD4+ T cells from PBMCs.

The CDR3 DNA sequence: TGCAGTGCTAGCAGCGGGACTAGCGGTAACGAGCAGTACTTC. Translating it yields CSASSGTSGNEQYF. This chain joins TRBV20-1 and TRBJ2-7, with 11 bases lining up with TRBD2. Germline-derived CDR1 and CDR2 are DFQATT and SNEGSKA (reference sequence). The CDR3 loop spans 14 amino acids. V shed 3 bases, J shed 5 bases, and the junction held 6 bases outside the gene matches.